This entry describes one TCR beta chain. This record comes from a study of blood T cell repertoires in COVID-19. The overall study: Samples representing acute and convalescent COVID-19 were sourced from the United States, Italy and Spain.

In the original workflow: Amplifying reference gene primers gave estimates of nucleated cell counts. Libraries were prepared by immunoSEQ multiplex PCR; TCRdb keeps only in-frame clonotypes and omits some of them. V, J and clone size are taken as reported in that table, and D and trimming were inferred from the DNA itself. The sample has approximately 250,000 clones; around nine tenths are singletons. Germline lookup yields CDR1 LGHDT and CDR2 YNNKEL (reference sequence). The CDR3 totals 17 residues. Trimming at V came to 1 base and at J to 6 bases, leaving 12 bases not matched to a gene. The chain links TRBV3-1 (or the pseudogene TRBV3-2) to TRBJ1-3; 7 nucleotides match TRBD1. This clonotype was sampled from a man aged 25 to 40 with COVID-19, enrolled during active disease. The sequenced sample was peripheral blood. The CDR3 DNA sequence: TGTGCCAGCAGCCAAGGTGCCCTCGGACAGGCTGAAAACACCATATATTTT. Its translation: CASSQGALGQAENTIYF.